The entry that follows covers one T cell receptor beta chain sequence. Its antigen is currently unknown. CD45RO/CCR7/CD25/CD127/CD95/CD27 staining was used to isolate CD4+ naive, central memory, regulatory and stem cell-like memory cells by sorting. The data are from a study of beta chain features in type 1 diabetes. Every bit of the isolated RNA underwent reverse transcription, so sequencing read expressed TCRB transcripts. Read counts averaged approximately 3.5 million for samples of naive, central memory and regulatory T cells. Repertoires were generated with immunoSEQ multiplex PCR, while TCRdb's copy carries only in-frame clones and drops some. The data show roughly 700,000 clones, 13% seen once. Trimming cost V 6 bases and J 4 bases; bases outside gene matches: 7. The CDR3 contains 14 residues. CDR1 and CDR2 (germline): LNHDA, SQIVND (reference sequence). Study results and caveats: Type 1 diabetes patients showed a moderate but significant shortening of TCRB CDR3s in all four CD4+ subsets.

This TCR was sampled from a young man with type 1 diabetes. Sequencing used naive CD4+ T cells from blood. V is TRBV19 and J is TRBJ1-2; 8 bases fit TRBD1. Here the CDR3 reads CASSTDRGTYGYTF. In nucleotides, the CDR3 is TGTGCCAGTAGCACCGACAGGGGAACCTATGGCTACACCTTC.